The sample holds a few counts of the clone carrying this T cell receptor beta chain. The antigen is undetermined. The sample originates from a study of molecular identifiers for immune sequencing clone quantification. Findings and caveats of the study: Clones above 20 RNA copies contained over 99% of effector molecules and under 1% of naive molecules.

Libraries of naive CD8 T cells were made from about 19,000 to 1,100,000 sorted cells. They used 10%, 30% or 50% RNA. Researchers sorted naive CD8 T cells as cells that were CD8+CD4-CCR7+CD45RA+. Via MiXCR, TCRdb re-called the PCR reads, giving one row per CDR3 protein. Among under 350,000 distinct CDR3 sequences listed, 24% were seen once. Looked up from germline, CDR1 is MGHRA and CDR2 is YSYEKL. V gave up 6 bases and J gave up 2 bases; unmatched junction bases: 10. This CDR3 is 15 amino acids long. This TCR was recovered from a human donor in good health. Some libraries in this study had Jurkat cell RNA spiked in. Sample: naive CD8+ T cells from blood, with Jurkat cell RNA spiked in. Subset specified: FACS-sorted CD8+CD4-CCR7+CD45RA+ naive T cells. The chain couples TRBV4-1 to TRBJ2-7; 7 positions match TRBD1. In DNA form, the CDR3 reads TGCGCCAGCAGTCCTGAAACAGGGGACCCCTACGAGCAGTACTTC. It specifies CASSPETGDPYEQYF.